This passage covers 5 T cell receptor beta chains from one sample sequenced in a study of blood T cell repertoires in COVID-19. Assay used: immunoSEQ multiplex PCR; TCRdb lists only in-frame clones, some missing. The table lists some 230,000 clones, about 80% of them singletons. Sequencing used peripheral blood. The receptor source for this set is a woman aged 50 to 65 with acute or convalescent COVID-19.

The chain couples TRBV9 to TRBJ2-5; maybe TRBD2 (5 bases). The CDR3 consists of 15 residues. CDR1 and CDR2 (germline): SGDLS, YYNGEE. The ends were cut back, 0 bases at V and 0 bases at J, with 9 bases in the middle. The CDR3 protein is CASSVDPGNQETQYF. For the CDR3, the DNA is TGTGCCAGCAGCGTAGATCCCGGGAACCAAGAGACCCAGTACTTC.

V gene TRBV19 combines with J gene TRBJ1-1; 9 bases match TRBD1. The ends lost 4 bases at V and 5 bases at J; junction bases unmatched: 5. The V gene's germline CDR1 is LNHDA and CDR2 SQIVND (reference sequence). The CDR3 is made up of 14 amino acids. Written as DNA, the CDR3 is TGTGCCAGTAGTAGGGACAGGGATATTACTGAAGCTTTCTTT. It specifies CASSRDRDITEAFF. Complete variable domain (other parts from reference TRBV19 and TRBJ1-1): DGGITQSPKYLFRKEGQNVTLSCEQNLNHDAMYWYRQDPGQGLRLIYYSQIVNDFQKGDIAEGYSVSREKKESFPLTVTSAQKNPTAFYLCASSRDRDITEAFFGQGTRLTVV.

The CDR3 DNA sequence: TGTGCCAGCAGGTCGGGGGTGAACACTGAAGCTTTCTTT. Protein product: CASRSGVNTEAFF. V is TRBV3-1 (or the pseudogene TRBV3-2) and J is TRBJ1-1, with a weak D call TRBD1 (5 bases). Trimming took off 6 bases at V and 0 bases at J, with 8 bases between the two ends. The germline CDR1 and CDR2 sequences are LGHDT and YNNKEL (reference sequence). This CDR3 contains 13 residues.

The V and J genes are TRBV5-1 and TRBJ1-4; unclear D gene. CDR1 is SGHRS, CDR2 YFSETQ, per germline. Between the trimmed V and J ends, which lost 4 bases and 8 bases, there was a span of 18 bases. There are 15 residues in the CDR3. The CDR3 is CASSPENSSREKLFF. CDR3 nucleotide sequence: TGCGCCAGCAGCCCGGAAAACAGTTCTCGAGAAAAACTGTTTTTT.

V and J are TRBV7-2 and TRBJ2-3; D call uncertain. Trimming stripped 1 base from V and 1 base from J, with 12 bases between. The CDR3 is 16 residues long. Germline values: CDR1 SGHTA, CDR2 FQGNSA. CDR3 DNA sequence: TGTGCCAGCAGCTTAGAAGTCGGCAGGCGCACAGATACGCAGTATTTT. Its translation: CASSLEVGRRTDTQYF.